Listed below are T cell receptor beta chains from one sample, sequenced in a study of blood T cell repertoires in COVID-19. The data were produced by immunoSEQ multiplex PCR, yet TCRdb's version contains in-frame clones alone and is incomplete. This repertoire shows approximately 330,000 clones, approximately 90% found once; its top ten account for approximately 4%. What was sequenced was peripheral blood. These receptors all stem from a woman between 50 and 59 years old with active or convalescent COVID-19. Each CDR3 is given with its conserved first and last residue. The D gene is left open where the match is weak. Size tells how often a clone was seen (once, few, many) or the class of an expanded clone, and some rows leave it out.

>TRBJ1-1|-|-|TRBV30
CAWNSYMSTEAFF
TGTGCCTGGAATTCGTATATGTCCACTGAAGCTTTCTTT
>TRBJ2-2|-|-|TRBV7-9
CASSFWPNTGELFF
TGTGCCAGCAGCTTTTGGCCGAACACCGGGGAGCTGTTTTTT
>TRBJ2-3|-|-|TRBV18
CASSPPVTDTQYF
TGTGCCAGCTCACCCCCTGTGACAGATACGCAGTATTTT
>TRBJ2-5|-|-|TRBV28
CASSMWQDQETQYF
TGTGCCAGCAGTATGTGGCAGGACCAAGAGACCCAGTACTTC
>TRBJ2-1|TRBD2|-|TRBV30
CAWSVPSGAGSGRDEQFF
TGTGCCTGGAGTGTACCGTCGGGGGCAGGTAGCGGGAGAGATGAGCAGTTCTTC
>TRBJ1-1|-|-|TRBV19
CASSIGGVNTEAFF
TGTGCCAGTAGTATAGGGGGAGTGAACACTGAAGCTTTCTTT
>TRBJ2-2|TRBD2|-|TRBV27
CASRPISGTNTGELFF
TGTGCCAGCAGACCTATCAGCGGGACGAACACCGGGGAGCTGTTTTTT
>TRBJ2-1|TRBD2|-|TRBV28
CASSLVGTSGYNEQFF
TGTGCCAGCAGCCTTGTTGGGACTAGCGGATACAATGAGCAGTTCTTC
>TRBJ1-5|-|large|TRBV7-6
CASSLGNSNQPQHF
TGTGCCAGCAGCTTAGGTAATAGCAATCAGCCCCAGCATTTT
>TRBJ2-1|-|few|TRBV27
CASSLRGHEQFF
TGTGCCAGCAGTCTAAGGGGTCATGAGCAGTTCTTC
>TRBJ1-5|TRBD1|-|TRBV3-1/TRBV3-2
CASSQTGGGNQPQHF
TGTGCCAGCAGCCAAACAGGGGGTGGCAATCAGCCCCAGCATTTT